This TCR beta chain was recovered during a study of human T cells and chemical hapten exposure. MiXCR, applied by TCRdb to the RACE reads, yields one record per CDR3 protein. The sample includes fewer than 130,000 distinct CDR3 sequences, 9.5% to 11% of them seen just once. This clonotype was seen a few times. The time point is: patch test 1, 2 weeks after DPC sensitization. Treatment defined: therapeutic diphenylcyclopropenone sensitization with weekly scalp DPC. The CDR3 extends over 10 amino acids. Trimming took off 8 bases at V and 6 bases at J, with 8 bases between the two ends. Germline CDR1 MGHDK, CDR2 SYGVNS.

The chain joins TRBV25-1 to TRBJ2-7, with D possibly TRBD1 on 5 matching bases. The clonotype comes from a woman aged 40-49 years with alopecia areata. Some clones in this sample may be carry-over from other donors' samples. The sequences come from whole blood, collected in connection with sensitization to the hapten diphenylcyclopropenone (DPC). The CDR3 loop is CASGAFEQYF. The CDR3 coding sequence is TGTGCCAGCGGGGCGTTCGAGCAGTACTTC.